A selection of T cell receptor beta chains follows, all from one sample in a study of blood T cell repertoires in COVID-19. The table came from immunoSEQ multiplex PCR; TCRdb's copy has only in-frame clones and leaves some out. The sample consists of about 14,000 clones, about 83% of them appearing once. Material for sequencing was peripheral blood. These receptors were collected from a man aged 45-65 years with active COVID-19. Both conserved end residues are part of each CDR3. The D gene is left open where the match is weak. Size values are once, few and many counts, or a class for expanded clones, and some rows have none.

TRBJ2-2 TRBD2 TRBV27 - TGTGCCAGCAGTCGGAGACTAGCGGAAAACACCGGGGAGCTGTTTTTT CASSRRLAENTGELFF
TRBJ2-2 - TRBV6-1 - TGTGCCAGCAGTGAAGCGTGGGACTGGGAAAACACCGGGGAGCTGTTTTTT CASSEAWDWENTGELFF
TRBJ2-3 - TRBV19 few TGTGCCAGTAGTATTTTGCTAGCCGGAGATACGCAGTATTTT CASSILLAGDTQYF
TRBJ1-2 TRBD1 TRBV19 - TGTGCCAGTAGTATAGCAGGGGGGACATCTGGCTACACCTTC CASSIAGGTSGYTF
TRBJ1-3 TRBD1 TRBV9 once TGTGCCAGCAGCCAGGTCCGGACAGGTTCTTTCCCTGGAAACACCATATATTTT CASSQVRTGSFPGNTIYF
TRBJ2-7 TRBD2 TRBV18 - TGTGCCAGCTCACCAGTGGGACTAGCGGGCCGACCGAGTATCTACGATGAGCAGTACTTC CASSPVGLAGRPSIYDEQYF
TRBJ2-3 - TRBV4-1 few TGCGCCAGCAGCCCGAGTTTTGGAGGCACAGATACGCAGTATTTT CASSPSFGGTDTQYF
TRBJ2-2 - TRBV19 - TGTGCCAGTAAAAGGGGGACCGGGGAGCTGTTTTTT CASKRGTGELFF
TRBJ2-1 TRBD1 TRBV2 - TGTGCCAGCAGCGGGACAGGGGTCTCCTACAATGAGCAGTTCTTC CASSGTGVSYNEQFF
TRBJ2-7 - TRBV7-2 - TGTGCCAGCAGCTTTCGGGAGACCTACGAGCAGTACTTC CASSFRETYEQYF
TRBJ2-5 - TRBV27 once TGTGCCAGCAGCAACCGCGGGGAAGGGACCCAGTACTTC CASSNRGEGTQYF
TRBJ2-3 TRBD2 TRBV28 - TGTGCCAGCACGGGGGGGGGACGCTCATCCCCTTTTACGGATACGCAGTATTTT CASTGGGRSSPFTDTQYF
TRBJ1-4 TRBD1 TRBV11-1 - TGTGCCAGCAGCTTACCCGGGACAGGGGGAGAAGAAAAACTGTTTTTT CASSLPGTGGEEKLFF
TRBJ2-7 TRBD1 TRBV6-5 once TGTGCCAGCGCCGACAGGGGGGGACTTCAGTACGAGCAGTACTTC CASADRGGLQYEQYF
TRBJ1-5 - TRBV27 few TGTGCCAGCAGTTTAGTGGGGCCAAGCTTCAATCAGCCCCAGCATTTT CASSLVGPSFNQPQHF
TRBJ2-3 TRBD1 TRBV2 - TGTGCCAGCAGCGTGGACAGGGGAGGTCTCACAGATACGCAGTATTTT CASSVDRGGLTDTQYF
TRBJ1-5 - TRBV30 - TGTGCCTGGAGTGTAGGCTCGGGTGATCAGCCCCAGCATTTT CAWSVGSGDQPQHF
TRBJ2-7 - TRBV28 once TGTGCCAGCACCCTGGACAGTTCCTACGAGCAGTACTTC CASTLDSSYEQYF
TRBJ2-7 TRBD2 TRBV27 - TGTGCCAGCAGTTTATCGCCAGCGGGAGTCTACGAGCAGTACTTC CASSLSPAGVYEQYF
TRBJ2-1 TRBD2 TRBV12-5 - TGTGCTAGTGGAACGGGAGGGCCCGGGGATGAGCAGTTCTTC CASGTGGPGDEQFF
TRBJ2-1 - TRBV19 - TGTGCCAGTAGTTACAACAGGGTCAATGAGCAGTTCTTC CASSYNRVNEQFF
TRBJ2-1 TRBD2 TRBV2 - TGTGCCAGCAATACGGGAGGTAGGAATGAGCAGTTCTTC CASNTGGRNEQFF
TRBJ1-1 TRBD1 TRBV27 - TGTGCCAGCAGTACAATAGGGAGGGACAGGGGGCCTGAAGCTTTCTTT CASSTIGRDRGPEAFF
TRBJ2-2 TRBD2 TRBV3-1/TRBV3-2 medium-sized TGTGCCAGCAGCCAAGAAGTGGGAGGGCCGAATACCGGGGAGCTGTTTTTT CASSQEVGGPNTGELFF
TRBJ2-7 - TRBV5-6 - TGTGCCAGCAGTATGGGAACAGGGTCCTACGAGCAGTACTTC CASSMGTGSYEQYF
TRBJ1-6 - TRBV30 once TGTGCCTGGAGGCAGGGCTGGAGTTCACCCCTCCACTTT CAWRQGWSSPLHF
TRBJ1-1 - TRBV2 - TGTGCCAGCAGTGAAGGACCGACAGGAGAAGCTTTCTTT CASSEGPTGEAFF
TRBJ2-3 - TRBV30 - TGTGCCTGGAGTGTAGTGGGCGCGAGCACAGATACGCAGTATTTT CAWSVVGASTDTQYF
TRBJ2-1 TRBD1 TRBV19 - TGTGCCAGTTCCCCCGGGACAGGGGGAGGCAATGAGCAGTTCTTC CASSPGTGGGNEQFF
TRBJ2-1 TRBD2 TRBV27 few TGTGCCAGCAGTCCCCGACTAGCGGGAGGACGTGAGCAGTTCTTC CASSPRLAGGREQFF
TRBJ2-5 - TRBV19 - TGTGCCAGTAGTATTTGGTTATCGGACCAAGAGACCCAGTACTTC CASSIWLSDQETQYF
TRBJ2-3 TRBD2 TRBV6-5 - TGTGCCAGCAGCGGGACTAGCGGGTTCACAGATACGCAGTATTTT CASSGTSGFTDTQYF
TRBJ2-1 - TRBV5-1 - TGCGCCAGCAGCCCCCCCCTAGTAACTGCCTACAATGAGCAGTTCTTC CASSPPLVTAYNEQFF
TRBJ2-5 TRBD2 TRBV7-9 - TGTGCCAGCACGCATGGGGGACTAGCGGGATACCAAGAGACCCAGTACTTC CASTHGGLAGYQETQYF
TRBJ2-3 TRBD2 TRBV4-1 - TGCGCCAGCAGCCAAGATGGGTTAGCGGGAGGCCCAGATACGCAGTATTTT CASSQDGLAGGPDTQYF
TRBJ2-7 TRBD2 TRBV5-4 few TGTGCCAGCAGCAGTCCTGGCGGGAGCGAATCCTACGAGCAGTACTTC CASSSPGGSESYEQYF
TRBJ2-1 - TRBV20-1 few TGCAGTGCTAGTGGGACCGGGACAAGCTCCTACAATGAGCAGTTCTTC CSASGTGTSSYNEQFF
TRBJ2-5 TRBD2 TRBV4-1 - TGCGCCAGCAGCCAAGACCCCTGGACACTAGCGGGAGAAGAGACCCAGTACTTC CASSQDPWTLAGEETQYF
TRBJ2-7 - TRBV28 - TGTGCCAGCAGTTCTTCCTCCCGAGGAGGCTACGAGCAGTACTTC CASSSSSRGGYEQYF
TRBJ2-3 - TRBV5-1 - TGCGCCAGCAGCTTCCAGAGGACAGATACGCAGTATTTT CASSFQRTDTQYF